The clone carrying this TCR beta chain was seen more than once but under ten times. Antigen specificity is unknown. Using its own MiXCR run on the reads, TCRdb lists one record per CDR3 protein. The sample has tens of thousands of distinct CDR3 sequences, about 22% seen once; the top ten hold around 77%. The CDR3 has 13 amino acids. Germline V gives CDR1 DFQATT, CDR2 SNEGSKA (reference sequence). The V end lost 5 bases, the J end lost 3 bases, and 13 bases lay between the germline ends. This sample is part of a study of T cell repertoires in cytomegalovirus infection. Turning to the study itself: Public TCR beta signature analysis indicated the presence of both CMV infection and matching HLA type.

General study results and limits: Frequencies of public TCR beta families were cumulated, and this identified carriers of CMV plus the relevant HLA.

The specimen sequenced was PBMCs, sequenced either directly or after in vitro stimulation (not recorded which). This TCR came from a human donor in good health (CMV status not recorded). Some clones in this sample may be carry-over from other donors' samples. This chain joins TRBV20-1 and TRBJ2-5; weak D call: TRBD2 (6 bases). CDR3 DNA sequence: TGCAGTGCTGGCGAACTAGCAGAAGAGACCCAGTACTTC. Residues: CSAGELAEETQYF.